This T cell receptor (beta chain) was profiled in a study of blood T cells in healthy people across ages (dated by TCRdb to between 2014 and 2016). At the level of the whole study: In model experiments, roughly one uniquely barcoded TCR beta cDNA molecule per two T cells was captured by template switching. The donors were split into four age groups: young (average around 16 years), middle-aged (roughly 39), aged (more than 55) and long-lived (approximately 80). To avoid experimental bias, donors of different ages were distributed randomly across sequencing lanes. The study measured age-related changes in TCR beta repertoire diversity using deep sequencing normalized with unique cDNA molecular identifiers. Two additional independent replicas of 1 million unique cDNA reads from the same blood draw were analyzed for two donors (one aged 18 to 30 and one aged 80 or older). Beyond this particular receptor, the publication reports: Conclusive comparison of naive and antigen-experienced compartments was prevented by the profiling of bulk unsorted PBMCs. The percentage of naive T cells measured by flow cytometry correlated strongly with observed TCR beta diversity. Total diversity estimates from one million sequenced T cells were considered lower bounds and underestimates. Observed TCR beta diversity per million T cells fell roughly linearly with age, and a significant reduction was already apparent by age roughly 40. The CMV infection status of donors was not known, potentially confounding age-related changes in expanded clonotypes. Compared with the aged group, the long-lived group had more naive CD4+ T cells, fewer expanded clones and increased TCR diversity, a pattern suggesting age selection.

The 39 donors, aged about 6 to 95 years, were systemically healthy Caucasian individuals from Russia. Each donor gave about 9.2 milliliters of peripheral blood, drawn into EDTA-treated Vacutainer tubes. Ficoll-Paque density-gradient centrifugation was used to isolate PBMCs, with at least 6.5 million per sample. Trizol reagent was used to extract total RNA from the PBMCs, yielding at least 6 micrograms per sample. For every donor, flow cytometry on a PBMC aliquot measured the percentage of naive CD45RAhigh/CD27high T cells. Libraries were constructed by 5' RACE. TCRdb lists the instrument as Illumina HiSeq 2500. The second PCR ran for roughly 7 to 11 cycles and used a J-beta primer mix along with a sample-barcoded 5' primer. Each TCR beta cDNA molecule received a unique molecular identifier from a template-switch 5' adaptor carrying 12 random nucleotides. Each sample yielded at least 3 million CDR3-containing paired-end reads. The Mint cDNA synthesis kit, primed by a TRBC-specific oligonucleotide, was used to synthesize first-strand cDNA from all RNA. All cDNA was treated with uracil-DNA glycosylase and then went through a first 18-cycle PCR with the universal primers M1SS and BC2_uni_R. On the authors' methods: Each sample was normalized by randomly selecting 1 million high-quality reads, each carrying a distinct molecular identifier. Reads with shared molecular identifiers were discarded instead of being binned into consensus sequences. MiTCR, with a Q25 quality threshold and the strictest error-elimination algorithm, was used for CDR3 identification, clonotype clustering and error correction. Lower-bound total TCR beta diversity was estimated with a nonparametric unseen species model using Euler transformation. TCRdb itself trimmed the public reads at Q25 with fastp, ran MiXCR and retained productive beta chains. Under each unique CDR3 protein, matching rows form one entry showing the most common genes and DNA. It is TCRdb's table, rather than the study itself, that gives the V and J calls and clone size. The sample table holds over a million distinct CDR3 sequences, of which 42% were seen once. The ten largest make up roughly 8.2% of the sample.

V loses 1 base of germline sequence and J loses 9 bases, and the interval between the two ends is 10 bases. From cysteine to phenylalanine, the CDR3 is 13 amino acids long. Only the CDR3 part of the read is kept: 39 bases, read in frame from the first base. The sample holds many counts of this clonotype. Its antigen remains unidentified. Per-nucleotide qualities are absent, and no much larger clonotype sits a single base away. The receptor's source is a woman under 30 in good health. Rearrangement joined TRBV12-3 or TRBV12-4 to TRBJ1-5, with the D gene not clear enough to name. Material: blood. The CDR3 region: CASSLGGVRPQHF. The sequenced DNA is TGTGCCAGCAGTTTAGGGGGAGTGCGGCCCCAGCATTTT.